A single sample gave rise to the 18 T cell receptor beta chains below, sequenced in a study of shared clonotypes between healthy human individuals. Naive-designated CD8 cells lacked CD45RO, were positively enriched for CCR7, and omitted terminally differentiated effector memory CD45RA+ cells. Some clones are missing from TCRdb's copy, which holds only in-frame ones; the method was immunoSEQ multiplex PCR. The sample has some 2 million clones, approximately 94% seen once; the top ten hold roughly 1.2%. The sample comprised naive CD8+ T cells sorted from blood. Receptors originate from a young man in good health.

The genes are TRBV7-9 and TRBJ2-1; 8 bases line up with TRBD2. CDR3 length: 15 amino acids. CDR1 is SEHNR, CDR2 FQNEAQ, per germline (reference sequence). Losses at the gene ends were 7 bases for V and 6 bases for J; bases not matched to a gene: 11. CDR3 sequence (DNA): TGTGCCAGCACCCCCCCTAGCGGGTCGGGCAATGAGCAGTTCTTC. Translation gives CASTPPSGSGNEQFF.

This sequence joins TRBV25-1 and TRBJ1-2; D not resolved. The CDR3 loop spans 14 amino acids. Germline loops: CDR1 MGHDK, CDR2 SYGVNS. Trimming removed 6 bases at V and 3 bases at J, with 14 bases between. The CDR3 DNA reads TGTGCCAGCAGGACCAGTGGGTCGGACTATGGCTACACCTTC. Its protein is CASRTSGSDYGYTF.

The rearrangement links TRBV13 to TRBJ2-3; a possible D gene is TRBD2 (6 bases). The CDR3 has 16 residues. Trimming shortened V by 5 bases and J by 3 bases, and 18 bases separated the two germline ends. Germline lookup yields CDR1 PRHDT and CDR2 FYEKMQ (reference sequence). For the CDR3, the DNA is TGTGCCAGCAGCCCTCCGGAGGGGTGGGGGACAGATACGCAGTATTTT. Protein sequence: CASSPPEGWGTDTQYF.

Of note for this clone: Additional DNA sequences in this sample encode the identical CDR3. The CDR3 DNA sequence: TGTGCCAGCAGTTACGGGGGACTAGCGGAGACCCAGTACTTC. It translates to CASSYGGLAETQYF. This chain connects TRBV6-5 to TRBJ2-5; 10 positions agree with TRBD2. Germline values: CDR1 MNHEY, CDR2 SVGAGI. The junction had 2 bases not matched to a gene; V was cut back by 2 bases and J by 5 bases. CDR3 length: 14 amino acids.

Remarks on this clone: The sample holds other DNA sequences that translate to the same CDR3. This chain joins TRBV7-9 and TRBJ2-2; D gene unclear. Germline assignment: CDR1 SEHNR and CDR2 FQNEAQ (reference sequence). There are 14 residues in the CDR3. Trimming removed 1 base at V and 2 bases at J, with 5 bases between. The DNA of the CDR3 is TGTGCCAGCAGCTTAGGATCCAACACCGGGGAGCTGTTTTTT. This translates into CASSLGSNTGELFF.

The CDR3 coding sequence is TGTGCCAGCAGTTACGGAAAGCAGTACTTC. This encodes CASSYGKQYF. The rearrangement links TRBV6-6 to TRBJ2-7, with unresolved D. CDR3 length: 10 amino acids. CDR1 MNHNY and CDR2 SVGAGI come from the germline V gene (reference sequence). V was trimmed by 2 bases and J by 8 bases, leaving 4 bases between them.

The J gene is TRBJ2-1, the V gene TRBV5-1; no clear D. The CDR3 loop spans 14 amino acids. Germline values: CDR1 SGHRS, CDR2 YFSETQ. Trimming stripped 1 base from V and 1 base from J, with 6 bases between. Written as DNA, the CDR3 is TGCGCCAGCAGCTTGCCAGGATCCTACAATGAGCAGTTCTTC. This codes for CASSLPGSYNEQFF.

The V and J genes are TRBV2 and TRBJ2-7; D gene ambiguous. The CDR3 consists of 13 residues. The V gene's germline CDR1 is SNHLY and CDR2 FYNNEI. The V end was cut by 5 bases, the J end by 0 bases, with 8 bases between. The CDR3 DNA reads as TGTGCCAGCAGTTCCCCGAGCTCCTACGAGCAGTACTTC. It translates to CASSSPSSYEQYF.

This chain links TRBV2 with TRBJ1-2, with D uncertain. The CDR3 is 15 amino acids. Trimming took 10 bases from V and 3 from J, leaving 21 bases between them. From germline, CDR1 is SNHLY and CDR2 FYNNEI. The DNA for the CDR3 is TGTGCCAACGGAGCTCTATGGACCGCCGACTATGGCTACACCTTC. It specifies CANGALWTADYGYTF.

Points on this clone: The same CDR3 arises from other DNA sequences in this sample as well. CDR3: CASSLRGSTDTQYF. The CDR3 DNA follows: TGTGCCAGCAGTTTACGGGGTAGCACAGATACGCAGTATTTT. The rearrangement links TRBV27 to TRBJ2-3; tentative D call: TRBD2 (5 bases). The CDR3 contains 14 residues. Germline V gene data show CDR1 as MNHEY and CDR2 as SMNVEV (reference sequence). Trimming cost V 2 bases and J 0 bases, with 6 bases left between them.

This clone came up a few times. The genes are TRBV5-4 and TRBJ1-1; unclear D gene. The CDR3 is 12 residues long. Trimming removed 3 bases from V and 2 bases from J, with 5 bases in between. Germline-derived CDR1 and CDR2 are SGHNT and YYREEE (reference sequence). For the CDR3, the DNA is TGTGCCAGCAGCTGGGAAAACACTGAAGCTTTCTTT. It yields the protein CASSWENTEAFF.

The J gene is TRBJ2-1, the V gene TRBV7-9; 7 nucleotides line up with TRBD1. Per the germline V gene, CDR1 is SEHNR and CDR2 is FQNEAQ (reference sequence). The ends lost 5 bases at V and 3 bases at J; junction bases unmatched: 10. The CDR3 loop spans 16 amino acids. The CDR3 coding sequence is TGTGCCAGCAGCACACTAACAGGGGTCGACTACAATGAGCAGTTCTTC. This codes for CASSTLTGVDYNEQFF. Together with reference TRBV7-9 and TRBJ2-1, the CDR3 gives the full variable domain: DTGVSQNPRHKITKRGQNVTFRCDPISEHNRLYWYRQTLGQGPEFLTYFQNEAQLEKSRLLSDRFSAERPKGSFSTLEIQRTEQGDSAMYLCASSTLTGVDYNEQFFGPGTRLTVL.

V gene TRBV7-9 combines with J gene TRBJ2-7; the D gene could be TRBD1 or TRBD2 (5 bases each). This CDR3 has 12 residues. The V end was cut by 7 bases, the J end by 0 bases, with 7 bases between. Germline assignment: CDR1 SEHNR and CDR2 FQNEAQ (reference sequence). CDR3 protein: CASMGDSYEQYF. The CDR3 DNA reads TGTGCCAGCATGGGGGACTCCTACGAGCAGTACTTC.

The CDR3 protein is CASGHARTEAFF. The CDR3 nucleotides read TGTGCCAGCGGACACGCGCGGACTGAAGCTTTCTTT. This sequence joins TRBV28 and TRBJ1-1; the D gene is possibly TRBD1 (5 bases). The CDR3 spans 12 residues. V shed 8 bases and J shed 5 bases, with 12 bases lying between them. Looked up from germline, CDR1 is MDHEN and CDR2 is SYDVKM.

The V gene is TRBV2, the J gene TRBJ2-1; a possible D gene is TRBD2 (6 bases). With 4 bases removed from V and 5 bases from J, the gap between germline ends came to 12 bases. This CDR3 spans 14 amino acids. Germline lookup yields CDR1 SNHLY and CDR2 FYNNEI. The CDR3 DNA reads as TGTGCCAGCAGTGGGACTACGCCCGACAATGAGCAGTTCTTC. Protein: CASSGTTPDNEQFF.

The chain carries TRBV27 and TRBJ2-7, with D perhaps being TRBD1 or TRBD2 (5 bases each). The CDR3 totals 14 residues. V lost 2 bases to trimming and J lost 5 bases, with 13 bases between them. CDR1 MNHEY and CDR2 SMNVEV come from the germline V gene (reference sequence). This CDR3 reads CASSLTPRGNEQYF. Written as DNA, the CDR3 is TGTGCCAGCAGTTTAACCCCGAGGGGAAACGAGCAGTACTTC.

CDR3 sequence reads: CASSLETSGRSDTQYF. CDR3 nucleotides: TGTGCCAGCAGCTTAGAGACTAGCGGGAGGTCAGATACGCAGTATTTT. The V call is TRBV7-9, the J call TRBJ2-3; TRBD2 agrees at 13 bases. The V and J ends lost 1 base and 4 bases, in that order; junction bases with no gene match: 2. Germline-derived CDR1 and CDR2 are SEHNR and FQNEAQ (reference sequence). The CDR3 runs to 16 residues. Full variable domain (remainder filled in from reference TRBV7-9 and TRBJ2-3): DTGVSQNPRHKITKRGQNVTFRCDPISEHNRLYWYRQTLGQGPEFLTYFQNEAQLEKSRLLSDRFSAERPKGSFSTLEIQRTEQGDSAMYLCASSLETSGRSDTQYFGPGTRLTVL.

This sequence joins TRBV19 and TRBJ2-7; 7 bases agree with TRBD1. Looked up from germline, CDR1 is LNHDA and CDR2 is SQIVND (reference sequence). The CDR3 sequence is 14 residues long. The J segment lost 2 bases and the V segment lost 7 bases, leaving 8 bases of the junction unmatched. The CDR3 region has the DNA TGTGCCAGTAAGCCCCGGGACAGTCCCTACGAGCAGTACTTC. Translating gives CASKPRDSPYEQYF.